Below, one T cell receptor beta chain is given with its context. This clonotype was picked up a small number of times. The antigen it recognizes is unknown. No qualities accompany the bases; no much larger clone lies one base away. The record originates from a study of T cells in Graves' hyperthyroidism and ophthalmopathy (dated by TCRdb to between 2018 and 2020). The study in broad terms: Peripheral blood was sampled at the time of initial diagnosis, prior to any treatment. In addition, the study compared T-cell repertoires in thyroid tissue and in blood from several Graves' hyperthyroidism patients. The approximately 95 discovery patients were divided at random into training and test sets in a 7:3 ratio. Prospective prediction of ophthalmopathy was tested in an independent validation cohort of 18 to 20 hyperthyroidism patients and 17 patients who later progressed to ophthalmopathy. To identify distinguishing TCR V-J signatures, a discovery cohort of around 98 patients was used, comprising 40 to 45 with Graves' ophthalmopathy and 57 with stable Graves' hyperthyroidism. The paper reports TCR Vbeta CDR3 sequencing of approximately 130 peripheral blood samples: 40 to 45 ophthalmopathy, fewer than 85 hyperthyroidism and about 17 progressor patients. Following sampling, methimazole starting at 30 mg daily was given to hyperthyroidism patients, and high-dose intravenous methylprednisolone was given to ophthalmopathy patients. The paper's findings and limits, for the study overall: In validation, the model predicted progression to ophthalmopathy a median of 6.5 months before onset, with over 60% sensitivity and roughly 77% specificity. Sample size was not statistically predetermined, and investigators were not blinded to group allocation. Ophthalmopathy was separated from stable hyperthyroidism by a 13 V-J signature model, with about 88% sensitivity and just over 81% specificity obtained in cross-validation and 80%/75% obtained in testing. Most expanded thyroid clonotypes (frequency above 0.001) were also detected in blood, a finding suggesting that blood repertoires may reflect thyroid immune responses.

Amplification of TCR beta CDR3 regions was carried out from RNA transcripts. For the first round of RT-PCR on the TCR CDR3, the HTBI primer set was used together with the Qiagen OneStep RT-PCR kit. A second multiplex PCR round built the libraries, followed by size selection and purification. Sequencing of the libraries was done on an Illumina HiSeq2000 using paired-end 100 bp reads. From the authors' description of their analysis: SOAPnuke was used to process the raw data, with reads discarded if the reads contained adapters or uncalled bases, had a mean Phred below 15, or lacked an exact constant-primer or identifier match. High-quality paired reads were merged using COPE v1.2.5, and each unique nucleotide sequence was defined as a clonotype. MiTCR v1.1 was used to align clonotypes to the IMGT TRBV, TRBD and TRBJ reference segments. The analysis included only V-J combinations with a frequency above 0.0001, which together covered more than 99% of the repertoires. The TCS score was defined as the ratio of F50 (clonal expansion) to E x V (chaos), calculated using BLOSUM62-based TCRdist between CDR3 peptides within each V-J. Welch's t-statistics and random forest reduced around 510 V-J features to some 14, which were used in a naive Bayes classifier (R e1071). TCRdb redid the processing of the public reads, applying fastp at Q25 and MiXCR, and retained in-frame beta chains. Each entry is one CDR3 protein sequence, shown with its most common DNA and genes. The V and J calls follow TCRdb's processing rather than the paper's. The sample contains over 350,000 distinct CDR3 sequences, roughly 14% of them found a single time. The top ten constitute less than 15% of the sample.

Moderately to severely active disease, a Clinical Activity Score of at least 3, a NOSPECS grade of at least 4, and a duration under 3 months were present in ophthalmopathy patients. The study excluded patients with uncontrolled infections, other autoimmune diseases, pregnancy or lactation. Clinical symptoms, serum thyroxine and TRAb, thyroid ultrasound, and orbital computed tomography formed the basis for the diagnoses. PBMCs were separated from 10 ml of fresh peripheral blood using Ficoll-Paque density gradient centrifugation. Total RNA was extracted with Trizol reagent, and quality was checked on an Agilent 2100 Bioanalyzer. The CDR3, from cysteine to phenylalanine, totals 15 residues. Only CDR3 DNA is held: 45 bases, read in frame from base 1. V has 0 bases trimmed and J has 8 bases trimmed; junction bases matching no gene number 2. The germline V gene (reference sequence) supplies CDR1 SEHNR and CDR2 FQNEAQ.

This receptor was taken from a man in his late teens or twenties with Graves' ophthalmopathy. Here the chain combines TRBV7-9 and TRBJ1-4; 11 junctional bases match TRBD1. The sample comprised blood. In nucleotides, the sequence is TGTGCCAGCAGCTTAGCCGGGACAGGGGGAGAAAAACTGTTTTTT. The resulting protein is CASSLAGTGGEKLFF.